This T cell receptor beta chain is drawn from a study of T cells after posttransplantation cyclophosphamide. Cells defined as naive were viable CD3+CD4+ or CD3+CD8+ and CCR7+CD45RA+CD45RO-CD95-CD27+CD28+. Study-level results: TRB overlap between skin or GI tissue T cells and blood was limited.

Some clones are missing from TCRdb's copy, which holds only in-frame ones; the method was immunoSEQ multiplex PCR. The sample lists tens of thousands of clones, roughly 90% seen once, with 0.09% to 0.12% in the top ten. Per the germline V gene, CDR1 is SGHVS and CDR2 is FQNEAQ. The CDR3 spans 17 residues. The table lists this clone with a count of one. Antigen unknown. The junction does not match germline at one end; this may be a read error. This chain connects TRBV7-8 to TRBJ2-1; 7 bases fit TRBD2. The sequencing sample was made of naive CD4+ T cells sorted from blood. This sequence was found in a man younger than 40 in good health and a related stem cell transplant donor. The CDR3, as DNA: TGTGCCAGCACCTTATGGCGAGGGAGGGAGCTTTACAATGAGCAGTTCTTC. Translation: CASTLWRGRELYNEQFF.